The rows below give T cell receptor beta chains drawn from one sample of a study of Ad26.COV2.S vaccination and SARS-CoV-2 variants. Generated by immunoSEQ multiplex PCR, the TCRdb table keeps only in-frame clones and is missing some. This sample has roughly 380,000 clones; roughly 85% occur once, and the top ten carry about 3.3%. The source was peripheral blood, collected in a trial of Ad26.COV2.S vaccine versus placebo. The receptors derive from a person aged 18-60 years who received the Ad26.COV2.S COVID-19 vaccine or a placebo. The conserved cysteine and the conserved F or W are not part of the CDR3 here.

j_call v_call cdr3_aa
TRBJ1-3 TRBV9 ASSVASREAGNTIY
TRBJ1-2 TRBV4-3 ASSQVLTGNYGYT
TRBJ2-1 TRBV7-2 ACMAASGGGNEQF
TRBJ1-4 TRBV28 ASSRTGFGGEKLF
TRBJ2-2 TRBV5-1 ASTIDRVSTGELF
TRBJ1-6 TRBV5-1 ATKVGEFGSPLH
TRBJ1-5 TRBV28 ASKTWQAVPSQH
TRBJ2-7 TRBV18 ASSPPTVVYEQY
TRBJ2-2 TRBV2 ASSTVRRSGELF
TRBJ2-5 TRBV7-2 ASSLPPGTSGLQETQY
TRBJ2-7 TRBV18 ASSPLLVRGPLTGEQY
TRBJ1-4 TRBV24-1 ATSGFGGENEKLF
TRBJ1-6 TRBV28 ASRFQGAGSYNSPLH
TRBJ1-2 TRBV7-9 ASGAAARGYGYT
TRBJ2-7 TRBV7-2 ASSLRVSAGEAPSYEQY
TRBJ2-7 TRBV18 ASSNSQGFYEQY
TRBJ2-7 TRBV6-2/TRBV6-3 ASSYSRGDPYEQY
TRBJ2-7 TRBV11-2 ASSRDRGFDEQY
TRBJ2-1 TRBV18 ASSRTTGSSEQF
TRBJ2-1 TRBV10-1 ASKERLAGGHGLNEQF
TRBJ2-5 TRBV6-5 ASSSGQVQETQY
TRBJ2-6 TRBV19 ASSPQGQGPSGANVLT
TRBJ1-2 TRBV6-1 ASSGGLNYGYT
TRBJ2-3 TRBV5-1 ASSLPDTQY
TRBJ2-7 TRBV30 AWATGAEGEQY
TRBJ1-6 TRBV7-6 ASSIPTHTPPLH
TRBJ1-2 TRBV6-4 ASSDDFVPFLRGGYT
TRBJ1-1 TRBV10-3 AISDLGGIGEAF
TRBJ2-1 TRBV6-6 ASSKTGTGGKGEQF
TRBJ2-1 TRBV27 ASSLEGVGIWNEQF
TRBJ1-2 TRBV7-6 ASSLEPTGLGGYT
TRBJ2-7 TRBV19 ASSPSGRATEQY
TRBJ1-3 TRBV4-3 ASSQDRGRDVTIY
TRBJ1-2 TRBV5-1 ASSLAPSGAYGYT
TRBJ2-5 TRBV7-9 ASSVDKSGTDQETQY
TRBJ1-1 TRBV4-2 ASSQDGGADTEAF
TRBJ2-7 TRBV18 ASSPTAYEQY
TRBJ2-6 TRBV6-2/TRBV6-3 ASSYGRGGTTGANVLT
TRBJ1-1 TRBV7-9 ASSFVQGGYTEAF
TRBJ1-2 TRBV19 ASSSTGYGYT
TRBJ2-5 TRBV29-1 SVVTPGQQETQY
TRBJ2-2 TRBV30 AWTTGRNTGELF
TRBJ1-3 TRBV6-5 ASSSSSRVSGNTIY
TRBJ1-1 TRBV27 ASSSDRGRLRGAF
TRBJ1-1 TRBV6-5 ASSPRGDTEAF
TRBJ2-7 TRBV24-1 ATSQTLEQY
TRBJ2-1 TRBV29-1 SVESAGLQIEQF
TRBJ2-2 TRBV29-1 SVERYTGELF
TRBJ2-7 TRBV28 ASSTPTAYEQY
TRBJ2-1 TRBV5-4 ASSGTSANEQF
TRBJ1-5 TRBV18 ASSDNDQPQH